This TCR beta chain comes out of a study of T cell changes during pregnancy in multiple sclerosis. This table comes from immunoSEQ multiplex PCR, and its TCRdb copy is limited to in-frame clones, with some not included. The profile shows approximately 110,000 clones, 80% to 95% of them singletons. The origin of this receptor is a female donor with multiple sclerosis, enrolled in a pregnancy study. The source was peripheral blood, collected in the third trimester of pregnancy.

The CDR3 sequence is CASSLGPGESYEQYF. The DNA for the CDR3 is TGTGCCAGCAGCTTAGGTCCGGGAGAATCCTACGAGCAGTACTTC. The chain carries TRBV11-3 and TRBJ2-7; D is perhaps TRBD2 (6 bases). CDR3 length equals 15 residues. The germline V and J ends were trimmed by 1 base and 1 base, with 11 bases remaining between them. In germline, CDR1 is SGHNT, CDR2 YENEEA.